The clone carrying this T cell receptor (beta chain) was detected only once. Original methodology: Scientists estimated how many nucleated cells there were by amplifying reference gene primers. Clones were read by immunoSEQ multiplex PCR, and TCRdb kept only the in-frame ones, dropping some. V and J calls and clone size are as listed in that table; D and trimming were resolved from the DNA. This table holds a few hundred thousand clones, approximately 83% found once. This sample is part of a study of blood T cell repertoires in COVID-19. Study information: Italy, Spain and the United States were the sources of the convalescent and acute COVID-19 samples. From T cells, B-cell-depleted T cells, or PBMCs came the material, which was cDNA or gDNA.

This CDR3 is 13 amino acids long. Trimming removed 11 bases at V and 3 bases at J, with 17 bases between. Germline CDR1 and CDR2: MDHEN and SYDVKM. This clonotype originated in a woman aged 25 to 39 who had recovered from COVID-19. The specimen was peripheral blood. The rearrangement uses TRBV28 and TRBJ2-7; D unclear. The CDR3 loop is CASLGPMGYEQYF. CDR3 in DNA: TGTGCCTCCTTGGGCCCGATGGGCTACGAGCAGTACTTC.